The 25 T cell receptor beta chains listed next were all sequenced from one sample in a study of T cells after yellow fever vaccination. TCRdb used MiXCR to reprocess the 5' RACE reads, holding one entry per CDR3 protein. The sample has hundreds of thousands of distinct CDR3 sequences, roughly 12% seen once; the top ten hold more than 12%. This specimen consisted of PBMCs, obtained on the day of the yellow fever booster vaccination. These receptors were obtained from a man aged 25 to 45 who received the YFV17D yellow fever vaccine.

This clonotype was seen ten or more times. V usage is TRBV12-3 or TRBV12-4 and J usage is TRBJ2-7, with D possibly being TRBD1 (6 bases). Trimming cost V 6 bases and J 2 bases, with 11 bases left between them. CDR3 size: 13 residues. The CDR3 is CASSTGTPYEQYF. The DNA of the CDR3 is TGTGCCAGCAGCACCGGGACACCCTACGAGCAGTACTTC.

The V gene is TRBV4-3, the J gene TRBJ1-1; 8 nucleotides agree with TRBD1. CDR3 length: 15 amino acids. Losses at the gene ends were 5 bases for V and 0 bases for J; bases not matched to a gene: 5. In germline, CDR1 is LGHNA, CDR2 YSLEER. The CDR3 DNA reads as TGCGCCAGCAGCTCCCGGACAGGGCTGAACACTGAAGCTTTCTTT. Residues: CASSSRTGLNTEAFF.

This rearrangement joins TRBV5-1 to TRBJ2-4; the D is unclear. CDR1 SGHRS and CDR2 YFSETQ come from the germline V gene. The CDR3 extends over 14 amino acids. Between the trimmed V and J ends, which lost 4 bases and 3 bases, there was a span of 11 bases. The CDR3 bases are TGCGCCAGCAGCCCAGCCCCAGACAAAAACATTCAGTACTTC. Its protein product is CASSPAPDKNIQYF.

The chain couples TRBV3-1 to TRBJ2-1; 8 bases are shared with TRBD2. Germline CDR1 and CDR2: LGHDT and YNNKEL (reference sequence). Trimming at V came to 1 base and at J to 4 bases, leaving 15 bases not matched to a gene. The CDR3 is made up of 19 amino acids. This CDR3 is CASSQVLGFSGIGYNEQFF. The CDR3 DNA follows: TGTGCCAGCAGCCAAGTTCTGGGTTTTAGCGGGATCGGATACAATGAGCAGTTCTTC.

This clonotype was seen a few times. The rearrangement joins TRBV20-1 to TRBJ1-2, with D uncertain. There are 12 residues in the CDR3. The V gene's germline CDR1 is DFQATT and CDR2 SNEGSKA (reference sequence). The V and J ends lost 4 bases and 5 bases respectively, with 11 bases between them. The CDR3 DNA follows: TGCAGTGCTACCCCGAACGGGTATGGCTACACCTTC. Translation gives CSATPNGYGYTF.

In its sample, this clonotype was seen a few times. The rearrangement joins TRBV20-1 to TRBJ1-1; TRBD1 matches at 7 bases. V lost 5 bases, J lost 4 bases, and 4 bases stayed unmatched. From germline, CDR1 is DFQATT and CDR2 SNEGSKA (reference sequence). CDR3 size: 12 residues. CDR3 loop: CSALQGITEAFF. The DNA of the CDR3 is TGCAGTGCTTTACAGGGGATCACTGAAGCTTTCTTT.

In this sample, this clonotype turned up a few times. The CDR3 sequence: CASSQPGQGSETQYF. CDR3 coding DNA: TGTGCCAGCAGCCAACCGGGACAGGGGTCCGAGACCCAGTACTTC. This chain joins TRBV7-8 and TRBJ2-5, with 10 bases aligning to TRBD1. The V gene end was trimmed by 5 bases and the J gene end by 5 bases; junction bases not matched to a gene: 8. The CDR3 sequence is 15 residues long. Germline-derived CDR1 and CDR2 are SGHVS and FQNEAQ.

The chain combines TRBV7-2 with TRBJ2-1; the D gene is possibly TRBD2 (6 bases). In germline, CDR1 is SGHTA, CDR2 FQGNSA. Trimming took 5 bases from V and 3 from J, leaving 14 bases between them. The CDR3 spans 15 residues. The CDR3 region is CASSRRDLRYNEQFF. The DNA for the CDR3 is TGTGCCAGCAGCCGCCGGGACTTACGCTACAATGAGCAGTTCTTC.

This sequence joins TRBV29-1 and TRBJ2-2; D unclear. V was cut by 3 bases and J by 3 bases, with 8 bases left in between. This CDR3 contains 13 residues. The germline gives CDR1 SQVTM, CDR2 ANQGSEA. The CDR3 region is CSVEDYDTGELFF. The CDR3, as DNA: TGCAGCGTTGAGGATTACGACACCGGGGAGCTGTTTTTT.

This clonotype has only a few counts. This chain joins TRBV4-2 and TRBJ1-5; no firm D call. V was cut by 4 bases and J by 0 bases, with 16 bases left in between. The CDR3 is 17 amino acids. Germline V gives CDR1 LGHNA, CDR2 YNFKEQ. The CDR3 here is CASSPTPRYDSNQPQHF. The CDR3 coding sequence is TGTGCCAGCAGCCCGACCCCTAGGTACGATAGCAATCAGCCCCAGCATTTT.

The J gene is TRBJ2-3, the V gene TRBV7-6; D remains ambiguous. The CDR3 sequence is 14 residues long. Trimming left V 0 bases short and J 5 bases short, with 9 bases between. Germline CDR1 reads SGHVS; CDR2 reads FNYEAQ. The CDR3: CASSLAIPGDTQYF. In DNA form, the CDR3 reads TGTGCCAGCAGCTTAGCTATCCCCGGAGATACGCAGTATTTT.

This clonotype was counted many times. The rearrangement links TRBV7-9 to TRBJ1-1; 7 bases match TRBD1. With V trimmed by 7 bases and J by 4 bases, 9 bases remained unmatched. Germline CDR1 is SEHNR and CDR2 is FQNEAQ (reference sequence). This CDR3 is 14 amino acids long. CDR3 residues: CASTQTGSATEAFF. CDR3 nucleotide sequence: TGTGCCAGCACCCAGACAGGGTCGGCCACTGAAGCTTTCTTT.

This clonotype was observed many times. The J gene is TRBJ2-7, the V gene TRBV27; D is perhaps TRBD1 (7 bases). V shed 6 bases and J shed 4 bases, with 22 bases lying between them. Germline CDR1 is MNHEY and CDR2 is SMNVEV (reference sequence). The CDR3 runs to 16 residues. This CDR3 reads CASRSGGAGGNYEQYF. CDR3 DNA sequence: TGTGCCAGCAGATCCGGAGGGGCAGGGGGGAATTACGAGCAGTACTTC.

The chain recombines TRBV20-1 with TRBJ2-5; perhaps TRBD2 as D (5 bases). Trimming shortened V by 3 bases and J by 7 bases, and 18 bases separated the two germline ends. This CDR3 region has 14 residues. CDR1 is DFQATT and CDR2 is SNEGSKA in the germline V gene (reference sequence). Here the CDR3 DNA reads TGCAGTGCTAGGGCCCTCGGCCCTGGGAGGACCCAGTACTTC. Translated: CSARALGPGRTQYF.

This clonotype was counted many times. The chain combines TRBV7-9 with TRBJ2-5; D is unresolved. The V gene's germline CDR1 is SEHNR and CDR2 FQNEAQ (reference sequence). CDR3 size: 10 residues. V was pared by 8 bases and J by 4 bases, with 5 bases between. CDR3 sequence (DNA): TGTGCCAGCGGGCGAGAGACCCAGTACTTC. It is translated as CASGRETQYF.

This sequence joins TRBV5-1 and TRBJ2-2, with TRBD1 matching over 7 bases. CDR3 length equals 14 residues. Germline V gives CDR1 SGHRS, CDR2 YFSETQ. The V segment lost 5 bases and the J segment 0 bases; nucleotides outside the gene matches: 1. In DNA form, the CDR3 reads TGCGCCAGCAGAGGGACAGCGAACACCGGGGAGCTGTTTTTT. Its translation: CASRGTANTGELFF.

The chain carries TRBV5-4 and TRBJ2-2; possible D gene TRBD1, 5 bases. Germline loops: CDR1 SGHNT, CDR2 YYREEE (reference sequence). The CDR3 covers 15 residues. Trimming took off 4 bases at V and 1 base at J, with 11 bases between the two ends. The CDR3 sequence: CASSPDRRNTGELFF. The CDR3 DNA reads TGTGCCAGCAGCCCCGACAGAAGGAACACCGGGGAGCTGTTTTTT.

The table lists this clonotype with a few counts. CDR3 nucleotide sequence: TGTGCCAGCAGCTTAAACAGGGATTTGGGCACCTTC. The encoded protein is CASSLNRDLGTF. V and J are TRBV7-2 and TRBJ1-2; tentatively, D is TRBD1 (6 bases). CDR3 length: 12 amino acids. Germline CDR1 SGHTA, CDR2 FQGNSA. V lost 2 bases and J 13 bases, leaving 14 bases between the germline ends.

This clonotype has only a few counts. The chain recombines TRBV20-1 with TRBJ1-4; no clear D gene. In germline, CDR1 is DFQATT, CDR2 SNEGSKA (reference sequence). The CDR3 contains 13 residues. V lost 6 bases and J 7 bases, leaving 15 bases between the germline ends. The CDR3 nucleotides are TGCAGTGCCACCCCCTTTCCGGGTGAAAAACTGTTTTTT. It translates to CSATPFPGEKLFF.

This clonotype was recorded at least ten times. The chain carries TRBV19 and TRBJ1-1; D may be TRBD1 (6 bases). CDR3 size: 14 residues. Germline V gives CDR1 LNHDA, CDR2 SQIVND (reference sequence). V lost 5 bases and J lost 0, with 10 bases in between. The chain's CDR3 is CASSFRGLNTEAFF. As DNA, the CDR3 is TGTGCCAGTAGTTTCAGGGGATTGAACACTGAAGCTTTCTTT. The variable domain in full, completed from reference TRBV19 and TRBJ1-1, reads DGGITQSPKYLFRKEGQNVTLSCEQNLNHDAMYWYRQDPGQGLRLIYYSQIVNDFQKGDIAEGYSVSREKKESFPLTVTSAQKNPTAFYLCASSFRGLNTEAFFGQGTRLTVV.

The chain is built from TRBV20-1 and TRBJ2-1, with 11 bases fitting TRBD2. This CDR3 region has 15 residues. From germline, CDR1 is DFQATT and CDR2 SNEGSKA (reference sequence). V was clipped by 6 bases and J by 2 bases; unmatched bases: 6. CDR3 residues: CSARLAGLTYNEQFF. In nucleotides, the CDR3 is TGCAGTGCAAGACTAGCGGGGTTAACCTACAATGAGCAGTTCTTC.

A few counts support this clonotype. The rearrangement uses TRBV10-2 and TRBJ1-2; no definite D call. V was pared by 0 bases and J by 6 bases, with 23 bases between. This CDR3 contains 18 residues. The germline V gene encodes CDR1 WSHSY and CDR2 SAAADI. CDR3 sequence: CASSESFLSDPGGHGYTF. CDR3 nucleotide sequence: TGCGCCAGCAGTGAGTCTTTTTTGTCAGACCCGGGCGGTCATGGCTACACCTTC.

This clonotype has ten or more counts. The CDR3 loop reads CASSLATGANVLTF. CDR3 nucleotide sequence: TGCGCCAGCAGCTTGGCTACTGGGGCCAACGTCCTGACTTTC. The chain recombines TRBV5-1 with TRBJ2-6, with no clear D. CDR3 length: 14 residues. CDR1 is SGHRS and CDR2 is YFSETQ in the germline V gene. Trimming shortened V by 0 bases and J by 2 bases, and 3 bases separated the two germline ends.

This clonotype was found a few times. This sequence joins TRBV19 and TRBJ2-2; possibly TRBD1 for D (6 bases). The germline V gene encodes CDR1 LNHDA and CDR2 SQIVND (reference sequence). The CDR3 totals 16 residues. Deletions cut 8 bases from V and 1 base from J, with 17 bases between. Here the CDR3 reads CASSKFRQENTGELFF. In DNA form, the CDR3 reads TGTGCCAGTTCGAAATTTCGACAGGAGAACACCGGGGAGCTGTTTTTT.

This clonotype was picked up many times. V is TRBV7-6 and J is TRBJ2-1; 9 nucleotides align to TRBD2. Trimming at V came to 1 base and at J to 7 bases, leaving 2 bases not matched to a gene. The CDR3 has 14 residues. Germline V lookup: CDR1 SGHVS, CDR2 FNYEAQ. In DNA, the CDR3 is TGTGCCAGCAGCTTAGATAGCGGGGGTAATGAGCAGTTCTTC. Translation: CASSLDSGGNEQFF.